What follows describes a single TCR beta chain. Its matching antigen is unknown. The trim removed 3 bases at V and 8 bases at J, leaving 4 bases unmatched. The CDR3 extends over 14 amino acids. Germline V CDR1 and CDR2: MNHNS, SASEGT. Clones were read by immunoSEQ multiplex PCR, and TCRdb kept only the in-frame ones, dropping some. Of about 93,000 clones in the sample, 85% to 95% were seen once. These data originate in a study of graft-versus-host responses after intestinal transplantation. The V gene is TRBV6-1, the J gene TRBJ1-6, with TRBD1 identical over 7 bases. The sequence was collected from a human donor who received an intestinal transplant. Here the sequenced sample was unstimulated CD8+ T cells sorted from spleen or lymph node cells, taken before intestinal transplant. CDR3 protein: CASSDRDSYSPLHF. The CDR3 coding sequence is TGTGCCAGCAGTGACCGGGACAGCTATTCACCCCTCCACTTT.